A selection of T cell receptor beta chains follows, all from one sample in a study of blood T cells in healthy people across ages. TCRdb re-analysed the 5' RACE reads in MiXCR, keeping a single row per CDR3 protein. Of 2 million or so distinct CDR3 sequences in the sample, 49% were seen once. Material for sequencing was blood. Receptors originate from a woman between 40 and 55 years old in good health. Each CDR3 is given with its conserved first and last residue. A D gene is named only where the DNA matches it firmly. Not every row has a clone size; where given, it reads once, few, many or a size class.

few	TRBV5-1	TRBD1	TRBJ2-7	CASSYPRQGETSYEQYF	TGCGCCAGCAGCTACCCCCGACAGGGGGAAACTTCCTACGAGCAGTACTTC
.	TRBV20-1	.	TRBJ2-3	CSARPDGVTQYF	TGCAGTGCTAGACCCGACGGGGTCACGCAGTATTTT
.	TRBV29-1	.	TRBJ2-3	CSVEDPSGARSTDTQYF	TGCAGCGTTGAAGATCCCTCCGGGGCTAGAAGCACAGATACGCAGTATTTT
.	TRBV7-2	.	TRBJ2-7	CASSLVTSMSYEQYF	TGTGCCAGCAGCTTAGTAACTTCCATGTCCTACGAGCAGTACTTC
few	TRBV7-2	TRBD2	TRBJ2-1	CASRLSGGAMNEQFF	TGTGCCAGCAGACTAAGCGGGGGAGCAATGAATGAGCAGTTCTTC
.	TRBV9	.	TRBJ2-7	CASSLPGGHGYEQYF	TGTGCCAGCAGCCTCCCGGGGGGCCATGGCTACGAGCAGTACTTC
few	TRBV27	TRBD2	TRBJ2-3	CASSPLAASTDTQYF	TGTGCCAGCAGTCCGCTAGCGGCGAGCACAGATACGCAGTATTTT
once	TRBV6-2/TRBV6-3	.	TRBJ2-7	CASSRDRRQSYEQYF	TGTGCCAGCAGCAGAGACAGGAGGCAGTCCTACGAGCAGTACTTC
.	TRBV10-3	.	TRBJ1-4	CAISVGGPTNEKLFF	TGTGCCATCAGTGTCGGGGGTCCAACTAATGAAAAACTGTTTTTT
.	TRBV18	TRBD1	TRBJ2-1	CASRDRTGHEQFF	TGTGCCAGCCGGGACAGAACGGGCCATGAGCAGTTCTTC
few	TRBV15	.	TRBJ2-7	CATSRVGYNEQYF	TGTGCCACCAGCAGAGTGGGCTACAATGAGCAGTACTTC
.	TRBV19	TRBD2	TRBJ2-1	CASSMRGWGSGGSSYNEQFF	TGTGCCAGTAGTATGAGGGGCTGGGGTAGCGGGGGGAGCTCCTACAATGAGCAGTTCTTC
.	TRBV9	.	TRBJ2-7	CASVCERNYEQYF	TGTGCCAGCGTGTGCGAGCGGAACTACGAGCAGTACTTC
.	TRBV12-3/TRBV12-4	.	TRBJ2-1	CASTWANFKGDEQFF	TGTGCCAGCACCTGGGCCAACTTCAAGGGGGATGAGCAGTTCTTC
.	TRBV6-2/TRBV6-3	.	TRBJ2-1	CASRRQGGTETQFF	TGTGCCAGCAGAAGACAGGGAGGAACCGAGACCCAGTTCTTC
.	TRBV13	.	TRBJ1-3	CASSPRGDNGNTIYF	TGTGCCAGCAGCCCGCGGGGGGACAATGGAAACACCATATATTTT
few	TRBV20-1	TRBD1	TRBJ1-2	CSARTGGGGYTF	TGCAGTGCCAGGACAGGGGGCGGTGGCTACACCTTC
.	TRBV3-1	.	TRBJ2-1	CASSQAPGGWNEQFF	TGTGCCAGCAGCCAAGCTCCCGGGGGATGGAATGAGCAGTTCTTC
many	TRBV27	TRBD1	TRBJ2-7	CASSLRQGTYEQYF	TGTGCCAGCAGCTTGAGACAGGGAACCTACGAGCAGTACTTC
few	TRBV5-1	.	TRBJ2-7	CASSFSTIGETRYF	TGCGCCAGCAGCTTCTCGACAATCGGCGAGACCCGGTACTTC
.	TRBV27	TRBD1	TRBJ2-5	CASSPGQGYKTQYF	TGTGCCAGCAGTCCGGGACAGGGGTACAAGACCCAGTACTTC
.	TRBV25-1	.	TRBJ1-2	CASSESGGTYLDGYTF	TGTGCCAGCAGTGAAAGTGGCGGTACATATTTGGACGGCTACACCTTC
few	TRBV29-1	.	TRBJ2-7	CSARGRDWSYEQYF	TGCAGCGCCCGGGGCCGAGATTGGTCCTACGAGCAGTACTTC
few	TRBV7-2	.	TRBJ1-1	CASSLQGPTEAFF	TGTGCCAGCAGCTTACAGGGGCCCACTGAAGCTTTCTTT
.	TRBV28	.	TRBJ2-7	CASSGRRDYEQYF	TGTGCCAGCAGTGGGAGGAGAGACTACGAGCAGTACTTC
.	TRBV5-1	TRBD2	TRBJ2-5	CASSYRASGAQETQYF	TGCGCCAGCAGCTATCGGGCTAGCGGGGCACAAGAGACCCAGTACTTC
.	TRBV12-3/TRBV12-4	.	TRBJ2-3	CTSSYTGFRPDTQYF	TGTACCAGCAGTTATACAGGGTTTCGTCCAGATACGCAGTATTTT
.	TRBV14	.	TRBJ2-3	CASSYWRGRSTDTQYF	TGTGCCAGCAGCTACTGGAGGGGCCGCAGCACAGATACGCAGTATTTT
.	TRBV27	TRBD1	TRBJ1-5	CASSPSTGDMGQPQHF	TGTGCCAGCAGCCCCTCGACAGGGGATATGGGTCAGCCCCAGCATTTT
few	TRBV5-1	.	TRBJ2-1	CASSLEGGAGSYNEQFF	TGCGCCAGCAGCTTGGAAGGTGGGGCCGGCTCCTACAATGAGCAGTTCTTC
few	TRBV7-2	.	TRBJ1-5	CASSLQAYSNQPQHF	TGTGCCAGCAGCCTACAGGCTTATAGCAATCAGCCCCAGCATTTT
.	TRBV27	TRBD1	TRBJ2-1	CASSLPRTGVNEQFF	TGTGCCAGCAGCTTACCCCGGACAGGGGTCAATGAGCAGTTCTTC
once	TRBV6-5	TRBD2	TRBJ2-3	CASSYTGLADGTDTQYF	TGTGCCAGCAGTTACACCGGACTAGCTGACGGTACAGATACGCAGTATTTT
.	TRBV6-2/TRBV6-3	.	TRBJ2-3	CATSRYGSTDTQYF	TGTGCCACTAGTCGTTATGGGAGCACAGATACGCAGTATTTT
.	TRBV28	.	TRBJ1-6	CASSPMAGEASPLHF	TGTGCCAGCAGCCCGATGGCTGGGGAAGCCTCACCCCTCCACTTT
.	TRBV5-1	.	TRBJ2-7	CASSAVTPTSEQYF	TGCGCCAGCAGCGCAGTGACACCGACTTCCGAGCAGTACTTC
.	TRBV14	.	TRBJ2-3	CASSQGTSTGTQYF	TGTGCCAGCAGCCAAGGAACCTCCACGGGTACGCAGTATTTT
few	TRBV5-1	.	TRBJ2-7	CASSGTPPSEQYF	TGCGCCAGCAGCGGGACACCTCCCAGCGAGCAGTACTTC
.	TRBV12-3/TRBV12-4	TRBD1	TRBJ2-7	CASSPVPAGGYNEQYF	TGTGCCAGCAGCCCGGTTCCAGCAGGGGGCTACAATGAGCAGTACTTC
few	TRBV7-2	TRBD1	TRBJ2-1	CASTLPSTGNEQFF	TGTGCCAGCACCTTACCTTCGACAGGGAATGAGCAGTTCTTC
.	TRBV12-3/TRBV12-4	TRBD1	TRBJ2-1	CASSWDRGTGNEQFF	TGTGCCAGCAGTTGGGACAGGGGGACGGGCAATGAGCAGTTCTTC
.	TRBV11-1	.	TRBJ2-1	CASSLPSYSNEQFF	TGTGCCAGCAGCTTACCCAGTTACTCCAATGAGCAGTTCTTC
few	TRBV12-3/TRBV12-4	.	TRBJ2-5	CASSPSLRQSLQETQYF	TGTGCCAGCAGCCCCTCCCTCAGACAGAGCCTACAAGAGACCCAGTACTTC
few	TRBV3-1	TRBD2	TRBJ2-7	CASSQDGPSGDFYEQYF	TGTGCCAGCAGCCAAGATGGTCCTAGCGGAGATTTCTACGAGCAGTACTTC
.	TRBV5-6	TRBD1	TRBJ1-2	CASSRFDRESVGGYTF	TGTGCCAGCAGTCGTTTCGACAGGGAGAGCGTGGGTGGCTACACCTTC
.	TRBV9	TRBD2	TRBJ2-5	CASSVGGRLYQETQYF	TGTGCCAGCAGCGTGGGGGGGAGGCTATACCAAGAGACCCAGTACTTC
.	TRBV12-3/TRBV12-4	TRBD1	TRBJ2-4	CASSSPGGLLNIQYF	TGTGCCAGCAGTTCTCCAGGGGGCCTACTAAACATTCAGTACTTC
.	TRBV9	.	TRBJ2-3	CASSPPGRVADTQYF	TGTGCCAGCAGCCCCCCGGGGCGGGTTGCAGATACGCAGTATTTT
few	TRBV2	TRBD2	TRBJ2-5	CASSPFLAGHQETQYF	TGTGCCAGCAGTCCCTTTTTAGCGGGGCACCAAGAGACCCAGTACTTC
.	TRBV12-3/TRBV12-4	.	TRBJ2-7	CASSLARSYGEQYF	TGTGCCAGCAGTTTAGCACGTTCCTATGGCGAGCAGTACTTC